Given below is one T cell receptor beta chain in context. MiXCR, run by TCRdb on the 5' RACE reads, gives a single entry per CDR3 protein. The sample contains under 110,000 distinct CDR3 sequences, 9.5% to 15% of which appear only once. Germline loops: CDR1 SQVTM, CDR2 ANQGSEA. V shed 2 bases and J shed 6 bases, with 8 bases lying between them. This CDR3 comprises 11 residues. The entry originates in a study of T-cell memory formation after mild COVID-19. The clonotype originates from an adult woman who had mild COVID-19 (a few samples of this study predate the infection). Cell type and time point are not known. The chain combines TRBV29-1 with TRBJ2-7; D perhaps matches TRBD2 (7 bases). The sequencing sample was made of PBMCs or a T cell subset sorted from them (not recorded which). The CDR3 is CSVERGGEQYF. CDR3 in DNA: TGCAGCGTTGAAAGGGGGGGCGAGCAGTACTTC.